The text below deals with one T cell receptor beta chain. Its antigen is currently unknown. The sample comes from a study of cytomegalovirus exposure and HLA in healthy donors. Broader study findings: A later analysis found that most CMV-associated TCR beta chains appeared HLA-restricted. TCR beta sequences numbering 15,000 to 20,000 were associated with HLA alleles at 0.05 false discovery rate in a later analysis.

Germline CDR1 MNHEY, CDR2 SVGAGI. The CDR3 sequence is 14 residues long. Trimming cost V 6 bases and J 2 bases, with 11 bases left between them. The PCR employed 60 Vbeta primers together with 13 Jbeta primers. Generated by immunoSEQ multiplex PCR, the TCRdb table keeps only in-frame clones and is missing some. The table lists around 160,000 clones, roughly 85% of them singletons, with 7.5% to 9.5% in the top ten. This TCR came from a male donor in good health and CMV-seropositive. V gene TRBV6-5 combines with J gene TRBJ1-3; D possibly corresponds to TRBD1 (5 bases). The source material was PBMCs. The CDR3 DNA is TGTGCCAGCAGCGGAGGGGTTACTGGAAACACCATATATTTT. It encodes CASSGGVTGNTIYF.